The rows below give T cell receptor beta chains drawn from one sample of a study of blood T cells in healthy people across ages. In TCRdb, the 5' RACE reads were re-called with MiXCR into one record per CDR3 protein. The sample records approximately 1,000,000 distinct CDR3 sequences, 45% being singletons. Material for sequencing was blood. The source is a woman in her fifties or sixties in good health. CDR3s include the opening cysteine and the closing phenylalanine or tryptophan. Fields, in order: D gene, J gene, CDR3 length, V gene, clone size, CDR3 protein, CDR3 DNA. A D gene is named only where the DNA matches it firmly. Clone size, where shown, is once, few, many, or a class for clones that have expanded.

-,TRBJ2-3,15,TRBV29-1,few,CSVEESGRDTDTQYF,TGCAGCGTTGAAGAATCGGGCAGGGACACAGATACGCAGTATTTT
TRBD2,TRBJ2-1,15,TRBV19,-,CASSKGLAGEREQFF,TGTGCCAGTAGTAAGGGACTAGCGGGAGAACGTGAGCAGTTCTTC
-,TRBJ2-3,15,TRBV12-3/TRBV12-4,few,CASVSGDYSTDTQYF,TGTGCCAGCGTCAGCGGAGACTATAGCACAGATACGCAGTATTTT
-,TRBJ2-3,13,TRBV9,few,CASSRTPWDTQYF,TGTGCCAGCAGCCGAACCCCGTGGGATACGCAGTATTTT
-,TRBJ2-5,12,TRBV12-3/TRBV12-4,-,CASSLIQETQYF,TGTGCCAGCAGCCTGATACAAGAGACCCAGTACTTC
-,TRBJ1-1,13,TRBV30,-,CAWGVGVDTEAFF,TGTGCCTGGGGGGTCGGGGTGGACACTGAAGCTTTCTTT
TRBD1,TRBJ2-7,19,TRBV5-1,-,CASSLGRGLWDRESEEQYF,TGCGCCAGCAGCCTAGGACGGGGACTCTGGGACAGGGAGTCGGAGGAGCAGTACTTC
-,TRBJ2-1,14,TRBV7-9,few,CASSLATTRNEQFF,TGTGCCAGCAGCTTAGCAACGACCCGCAATGAGCAGTTCTTC
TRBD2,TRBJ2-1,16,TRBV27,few,CASSFGGRALGNEQFF,TGTGCCAGCAGTTTTGGGGGGAGGGCCTTGGGGAATGAGCAGTTCTTC
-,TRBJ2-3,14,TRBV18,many,CASIGQPGTDTQYF,TGTGCCAGCATTGGACAGCCTGGCACAGATACGCAGTATTTT
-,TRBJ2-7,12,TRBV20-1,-,CSARDRLSEQYF,TGCAGTGCTAGAGACCGCTTAAGCGAGCAGTACTTC
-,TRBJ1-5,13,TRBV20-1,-,CSAYFKGWQPQHF,TGCAGTGCGTACTTTAAGGGCTGGCAGCCCCAGCATTTT
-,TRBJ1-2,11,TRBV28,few,CASSLDASYTF,TGTGCCAGCAGTTTAGACGCAAGCTACACCTTC
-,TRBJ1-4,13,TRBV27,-,CASSSSTNGKLFF,TGTGCCAGCAGTTCATCAACTAATGGAAAACTGTTTTTT
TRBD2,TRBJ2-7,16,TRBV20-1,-,CSARLPSGRQGDEQYF,TGCAGTGCTAGGCTACCTAGCGGGAGGCAGGGGGATGAGCAGTACTTC
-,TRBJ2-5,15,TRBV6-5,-,CAIGFLGLIGETQYF,TGTGCCATCGGTTTTCTGGGACTCATCGGGGAGACCCAGTACTTC
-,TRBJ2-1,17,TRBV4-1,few,CASSQGARLSSYNEQFF,TGCGCCAGCAGCCAAGGTGCCAGGCTGAGCTCCTACAATGAGCAGTTCTTC
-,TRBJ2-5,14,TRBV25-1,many,CASSESGRGETQYF,TGTGCCAGCAGTGAGTCGGGCAGGGGCGAGACCCAGTACTTC
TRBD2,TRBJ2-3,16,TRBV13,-,CASSSRLAQDTDTQYF,TGTGCCAGCAGCAGCCGACTAGCTCAAGACACAGATACGCAGTATTTT
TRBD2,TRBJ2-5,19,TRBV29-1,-,CSVEERIKGTSGSGETQYF,TGCAGCGTTGAAGAGAGGATAAAGGGGACTAGCGGGAGCGGGGAGACCCAGTACTTC
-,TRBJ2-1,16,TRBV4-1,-,CASSQGPFTPPNEQFF,TGCGCCAGCAGCCAAGGTCCCTTTACCCCTCCGAATGAGCAGTTCTTC
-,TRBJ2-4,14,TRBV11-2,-,CASSPHRPGNIQYF,TGTGCCAGCAGCCCACACCGTCCTGGCAACATTCAGTACTTC
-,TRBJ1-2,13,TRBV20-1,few,CSATNNENYGYTF,TGCAGTGCAACTAACAATGAGAACTATGGCTACACCTTC
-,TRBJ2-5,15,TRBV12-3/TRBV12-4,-,CASSPRDDPQETQYF,TGTGCCAGCAGTCCCCGCGATGACCCACAAGAGACCCAGTACTTC
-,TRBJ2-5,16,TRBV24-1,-,CATSEPGRNQGETQYF,TGTGCCACCAGTGAGCCGGGACGCAACCAGGGGGAGACCCAGTACTTC
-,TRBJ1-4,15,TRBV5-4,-,CASSLEGTQNEKLFF,TGTGCCAGCAGCTTAGAGGGCACCCAGAATGAAAAACTGTTTTTT
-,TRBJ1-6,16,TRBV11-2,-,CASSPQLTGGNSPLHF,TGTGCCAGCAGCCCTCAATTGACGGGGGGTAATTCACCCCTCCACTTT
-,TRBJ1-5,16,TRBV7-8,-,CASSLEGGAGNQPQHF,TGTGCCAGCAGCTTAGAGGGCGGGGCCGGCAATCAGCCCCAGCATTTT
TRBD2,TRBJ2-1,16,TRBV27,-,CASSPGGSGTYNEQFF,TGTGCCAGCAGTCCCGGGGGTAGCGGGACCTACAATGAGCAGTTCTTC
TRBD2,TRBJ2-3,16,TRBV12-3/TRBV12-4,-,CASSSISGLAADTQYF,TGTGCCAGCAGTTCGATCTCGGGACTAGCGGCAGATACGCAGTATTTT
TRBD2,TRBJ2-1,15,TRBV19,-,CASSIVLAGYNEQFF,TGTGCCAGTAGTATAGTCCTAGCGGGTTACAATGAGCAGTTCTTC